The entry below gives a single T cell receptor beta chain sequence along with its context. Its antigen is undetermined. The CDR3 runs to 16 residues. The germline gives CDR1 SGDLS, CDR2 YYNGEE. The V gene lost 4 bases and the J gene lost 8 bases, with 19 bases spanning the gap. These data come from a study of identical twins. Study-wide results and limits: Out-of-frame TCR alpha sharing in monozygotic twins exceeded recombination model predictions.

Each cDNA held unique molecular identifiers, and template switching gave it a universal primer site. Each CDR3 protein gets one entry after TCRdb re-called the 5' RACE reads with MiXCR. The data hold 430,000 or so distinct CDR3 sequences, with 24% observed a single time. These data also featured in a second study, about T cells expressing NK-cell markers. That report notes: Leadership of the CD3+CD56-NKG2C+ fraction also belonged to these clonotypes in a handful of donors.

This TCR was recovered from a woman aged 18-29 years in good health. Sample: CD4+ T cells sorted from blood. J is TRBJ1-6 and V is TRBV9, with D maybe TRBD1 (6 bases). CDR3 DNA: TGTGCCAGCAGCCCCCAGGCAACAGGGAGTTATTCACCCCTCCACTTT. Amino acid sequence: CASSPQATGSYSPLHF.